Presented here are 13 T cell receptor beta chains from one specimen sequenced in a study of OX40 agonist ivuxolimab in advanced cancers. Here immunoSEQ multiplex PCR was the method, and the copy in TCRdb shows in-frame clones only, minus some. In the table there are 52,000 or so clones, under 95% of which are singletons. The sequencing here drew on CD4+ or CD8+ T cells sorted from blood, taken in a trial of the OX40 agonist ivuxolimab. The receptors derive from an adult with an advanced solid tumor such as melanoma, head and neck, liver or kidney cancer.

This chain uses TRBV2 with TRBJ1-6, with TRBD1 as a possible D gene (5 bases). With 8 bases removed from V and 1 base from J, the gap between germline ends came to 15 bases. From germline, CDR1 is SNHLY and CDR2 FYNNEI. The CDR3 runs to 16 residues. CDR3 DNA sequence: TGTGCCAGCCAAAGCCCAGGGTTATCCTATAATTCACCCCTCCACTTT. Translated, it gives CASQSPGLSYNSPLHF.

The chain uses TRBV9 and TRBJ2-3, with D perhaps matching TRBD2 (6 bases). The V and J ends lost 0 bases and 2 bases respectively, with 10 bases between them. CDR1 SGDLS and CDR2 YYNGEE come from the germline V gene. The length of the CDR3 is 15 residues. The CDR3 DNA sequence: TGTGCCAGCAGCGTAGCGGAGGGGCCCACAGATACGCAGTATTTT. This gives the protein CASSVAEGPTDTQYF.

The V gene is TRBV29-1, the J gene TRBJ2-5; 7 positions match TRBD2. Germline V gene lookup returns CDR1 SQVTM and CDR2 ANQGSEA. Losses at the gene ends were 3 bases for V and 1 base for J; bases not matched to a gene: 8. This CDR3 is 15 amino acids long. The CDR3 protein is CSVEGPAGVQETQYF. CDR3 coding DNA: TGCAGCGTTGAGGGTCCCGCGGGGGTCCAAGAGACCCAGTACTTC.

The V call is TRBV27, the J call TRBJ1-1, with D maybe TRBD1 (5 bases). The germline gives CDR1 MNHEY, CDR2 SMNVEV (reference sequence). V lost 5 bases, J lost 7 bases, and 11 bases lay in between. CDR3 length equals 12 residues. The CDR3 loop is CASSVPGGEAFF. The DNA of the CDR3 is TGTGCCAGCAGTGTTCCGGGGGGTGAAGCTTTCTTT.

The chain carries TRBV19 and TRBJ2-1, with D uncertain. This CDR3 comprises 15 residues. With 4 bases removed from V and 2 bases from J, the gap between germline ends came to 12 bases. Looked up from germline, CDR1 is LNHDA and CDR2 is SQIVND (reference sequence). Here the CDR3 reads CASSTSWTAYNEQFF. The CDR3 region has the DNA TGTGCCAGTAGTACTTCATGGACGGCCTACAATGAGCAGTTCTTC.

The rearrangement uses TRBV5-5 and TRBJ2-2, with TRBD2 as a possible D gene (5 bases). CDR1 is SGHKS, CDR2 YYEKEE, per germline (reference sequence). Trimming removed 1 base from V and 5 bases from J, with 12 bases in between. The CDR3 has 15 residues. The CDR3: CASSLFSGGTGELFF. In nucleotides, the CDR3 is TGTGCCAGCAGCTTGTTTTCAGGCGGGACCGGGGAGCTGTTTTTT.

A few counts support this clone. The J gene is TRBJ2-2, the V gene TRBV5-1; a possible D gene is TRBD2 (5 bases). This CDR3 contains 16 residues. V was trimmed by 1 base and J by 0 bases, leaving 10 bases between them. Germline loops: CDR1 SGHRS, CDR2 YFSETQ. The CDR3 nucleotides read TGCGCCAGCAGCTTGCGTAGTAGCGCGAACACCGGGGAGCTGTTTTTT. This gives the protein CASSLRSSANTGELFF.

This rearrangement joins TRBV28 to TRBJ2-1, with TRBD2 identical over 15 bases. Looked up from germline, CDR1 is MDHEN and CDR2 is SYDVKM. The CDR3 runs to 14 residues. V gave up 6 bases and J gave up 6 bases; unmatched junction bases: 0. The CDR3, as DNA: TGTGCCAGCAGGGGACTAGCGGGAGGCAATGAGCAGTTCTTC. Translating gives CASRGLAGGNEQFF. The full variable domain, its missing parts supplied by reference TRBV28 and TRBJ2-1, is DVKVTQSSRYLVKRTGEKVFLECVQDMDHENMFWYRQDPGLGLRLIYFSYDVKMKEKGDIPEGYSVSREKKERFSLILESASTNQTSMYLCASRGLAGGNEQFFGPGTRLTVL.

The chain links TRBV27 to TRBJ1-5; 7 nucleotides match TRBD1. The CDR3 is made up of 14 amino acids. The germline V gene encodes CDR1 MNHEY and CDR2 SMNVEV (reference sequence). The V gene end was trimmed by 5 bases and the J gene end by 5 bases; junction bases not matched to a gene: 6. The CDR3 DNA is TGTGCCAGCAGTCCTGACAGGGCAGATCAGCCCCAGCATTTT. Translating gives CASSPDRADQPQHF.

This chain uses TRBV28 with TRBJ2-1; D may be TRBD1 or TRBD2 (5 bases each). CDR1 and CDR2 (germline): MDHEN, SYDVKM. Trimming removed 5 bases at V and 15 bases at J, with 23 bases between. The CDR3 runs to 14 residues. The CDR3 loop is CASSPPGTTGRLFF. DNA for the CDR3: TGTGCCAGCAGTCCACCGGGAACCACGGGACGGTTGTTCTTC.

This clone has only one observation. This rearrangement joins TRBV9 to TRBJ2-3; weak D call: TRBD2 (5 bases). V gave up 4 bases and J gave up 4 bases, with 25 bases separating them. Germline V gene sequence: CDR1 SGDLS, CDR2 YYNGEE. This CDR3 is 18 amino acids long. The CDR3 loop reads CASSSIPGSTINSDTQYF. As DNA, the CDR3 is TGTGCCAGCAGCTCGATCCCGGGGTCGACAATCAATTCAGATACGCAGTATTTT.

J is TRBJ1-1 and V is TRBV6-1, with TRBD1 as a possible D gene (6 bases). The CDR3 has 15 amino acids. Germline assignment: CDR1 MNHNS and CDR2 SASEGT. V was trimmed by 7 bases and J by 2 bases, leaving 17 bases between them. The CDR3 reads CASTSPGDTNTEAFF. The CDR3 nucleotides are TGTGCCAGCACCTCGCCGGGGGACACTAACACTGAAGCTTTCTTT.

The gene calls are TRBV19 and TRBJ2-1; D unclear. The CDR3 is 15 amino acids. Trimming cost V 3 bases and J 0 bases, with 9 bases left between them. CDR1 and CDR2 from the germline V gene are LNHDA and SQIVND (reference sequence). CDR3 coding DNA: TGTGCCAGTAGTATCACCGCGAGCTCCTACAATGAGCAGTTCTTC. Translating it yields CASSITASSYNEQFF.